This TCR beta chain is from a study of cytomegalovirus exposure and HLA in healthy donors. Study findings and constraints: The study labeled 150 to 200 TCR beta chains cytomegalovirus-associated. In a later analysis, productive TCRs from donors in an Asian-associated ancestry cluster reportedly carried fewer N-insertions than the cohort mean.

13 Jbeta primers and 60 Vbeta primers were used for the PCR. Libraries were prepared by immunoSEQ multiplex PCR; TCRdb keeps only in-frame clonotypes and omits some of them. The table shows tens of thousands of clones, with around 70% occurring only once. This clone has only a few counts. The antigen is undetermined. Germline values: CDR1 SEHNR, CDR2 FQNEAQ (reference sequence). Unmatched junction bases numbered 3, after V lost 2 bases and J lost 6 bases. This CDR3 region has 14 residues. The sequence came from a man under 40 in good health and CMV-seronegative. The genes are TRBV7-9 and TRBJ2-1, with 8 bases that match TRBD2. The sequencing sample was made of PBMCs. This CDR3 is CASSLNGGANEQFF. CDR3 nucleotides: TGTGCCAGCAGCTTAAACGGGGGGGCCAATGAGCAGTTCTTC.